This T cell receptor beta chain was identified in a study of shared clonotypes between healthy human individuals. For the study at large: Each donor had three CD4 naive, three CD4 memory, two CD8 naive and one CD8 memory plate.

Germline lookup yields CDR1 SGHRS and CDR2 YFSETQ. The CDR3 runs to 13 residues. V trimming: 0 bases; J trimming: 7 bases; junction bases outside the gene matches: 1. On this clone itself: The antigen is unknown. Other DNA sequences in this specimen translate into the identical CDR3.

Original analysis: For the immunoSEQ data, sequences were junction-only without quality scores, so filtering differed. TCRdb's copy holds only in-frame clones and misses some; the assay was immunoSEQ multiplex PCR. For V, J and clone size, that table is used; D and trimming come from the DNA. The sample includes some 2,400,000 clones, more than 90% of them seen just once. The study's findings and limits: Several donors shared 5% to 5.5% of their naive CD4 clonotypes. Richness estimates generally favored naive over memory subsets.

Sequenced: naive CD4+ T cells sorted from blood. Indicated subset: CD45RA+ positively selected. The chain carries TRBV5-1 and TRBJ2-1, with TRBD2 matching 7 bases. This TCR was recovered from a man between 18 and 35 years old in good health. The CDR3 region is CASSLAGGNEQFF. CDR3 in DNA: TGCGCCAGCAGCTTGGCCGGGGGGAATGAGCAGTTCTTC.